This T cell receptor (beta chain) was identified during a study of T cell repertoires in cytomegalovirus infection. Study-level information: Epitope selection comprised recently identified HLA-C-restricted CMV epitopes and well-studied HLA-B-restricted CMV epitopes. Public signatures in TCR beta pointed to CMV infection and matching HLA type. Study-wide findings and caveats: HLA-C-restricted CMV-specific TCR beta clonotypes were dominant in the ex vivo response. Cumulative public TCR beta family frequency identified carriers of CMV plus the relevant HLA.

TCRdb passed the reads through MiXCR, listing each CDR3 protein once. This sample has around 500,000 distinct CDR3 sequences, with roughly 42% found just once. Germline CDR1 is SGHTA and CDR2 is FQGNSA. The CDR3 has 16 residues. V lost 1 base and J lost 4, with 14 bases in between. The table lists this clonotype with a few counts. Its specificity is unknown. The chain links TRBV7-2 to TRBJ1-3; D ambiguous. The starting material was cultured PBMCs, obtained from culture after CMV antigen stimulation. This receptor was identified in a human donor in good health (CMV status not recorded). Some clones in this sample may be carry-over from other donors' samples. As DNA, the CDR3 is TGTGCCAGCAGCTTAGGTAGCACGGGGAACGGAAACACCATATATTTT. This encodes CASSLGSTGNGNTIYF.